This passage covers 13 T cell receptor beta chains from one sample sequenced in a study of OX40 agonist ivuxolimab in advanced cancers. TCRdb's table, derived via immunoSEQ multiplex PCR, lists solely in-frame clones and lacks some. The table lists roughly 73,000 clones, less than 90% of them singletons, with 2.1% in the top ten. The sample was CD4+ or CD8+ T cells sorted from blood, taken in a trial of the OX40 agonist ivuxolimab. Receptors were obtained from an adult with an advanced solid tumor such as melanoma, head and neck, liver or kidney cancer.

The chain is built from TRBV7-8 and TRBJ1-1; D gene ambiguous. This CDR3 has 9 residues. Germline V gene sequence: CDR1 SGHVS, CDR2 FQNEAQ. V lost 4 bases to trimming and J lost 8 bases, with 2 bases between them. This chain's CDR3 is CASSSEAFF. DNA for the CDR3: TGTGCCAGCAGCTCCGAAGCTTTCTTT. Full variable domain (rest looked up from reference TRBV7-8 and TRBJ1-1): GAGVSQSPRYKVAKRGQDVALRCDPISGHVSLFWYQQALGQGPEFLTYFQNEAQLDKSGLPSDRFFAERPEGSVSTLKIQRTQQEDSAVYLCASSSEAFFGQGTRLTVV.

The chain has TRBV7-2 and TRBJ2-3; 13 bases map to TRBD2. Germline V lookup: CDR1 SGHTA, CDR2 FQGNSA. The CDR3 covers 17 residues. With 5 bases clipped from V and 5 bases from J, the junction kept 10 bases outside the gene matches. The CDR3 coding sequence is TGTGCCAGCAGCCGGAAGACTAGCGGGGGGCGGTTAGATACGCAGTATTTT. This gives the protein CASSRKTSGGRLDTQYF. The full variable domain, completed using reference TRBV7-2 and TRBJ2-3, is GAGVSQSPSNKVTEKGKDVELRCDPISGHTALYWYRQSLGQGLEFLIYFQGNSAPDKSGLPSDRFSAERTGGSVSTLTIQRTQQEDSAVYLCASSRKTSGGRLDTQYFGPGTRLTVL.

The chain carries TRBV11-2 and TRBJ2-7, with TRBD1 identical over 7 bases. From germline, CDR1 is SGHAT and CDR2 FQNNGV. This CDR3 has 16 residues. The V gene end was trimmed by 1 base and the J gene end by 0 bases; junction bases not matched to a gene: 6. The CDR3 DNA reads as TGTGCCAGCAGCTTAGCTGGGGCAGGGGGCTCCTACGAGCAGTACTTC. It translates to CASSLAGAGGSYEQYF.

The chain joins TRBV5-4 to TRBJ2-3; 7 bases map to TRBD2. This CDR3 region has 17 residues. Trimming at V came to 0 bases and at J to 2 bases, leaving 9 bases not matched to a gene. The V gene's germline CDR1 is SGHNT and CDR2 YYREEE (reference sequence). This CDR3 is CASSLATASGATDTQYF. The CDR3 DNA sequence: TGTGCCAGCAGCTTGGCCACGGCTAGCGGTGCCACAGATACGCAGTATTTT.

V and J are TRBV4-1 and TRBJ1-5; possible D gene TRBD1, 5 bases. In germline, CDR1 is MGHRA, CDR2 YSYEKL. The CDR3 extends over 18 amino acids. V dropped 2 bases and J dropped 0 bases, with 17 bases sitting between them. CDR3 coding DNA: TGCGCCAGCAGCCAAAAGAGTGGCAGGACATCTAGCAATCAGCCCCAGCATTTT. It encodes CASSQKSGRTSSNQPQHF.

The genes are TRBV5-1 and TRBJ2-7, with D unclear. In germline, CDR1 is SGHRS, CDR2 YFSETQ. Deletions cut 2 bases from V and 0 bases from J, with 12 bases between. The CDR3 covers 15 residues. This CDR3 reads CASSFDTTISYEQYF. The CDR3 DNA follows: TGCGCCAGCAGCTTCGATACTACCATCTCCTACGAGCAGTACTTC.

The chain has TRBV11-2 and TRBJ2-1, with D possibly being TRBD1 (6 bases). CDR1 is SGHAT, CDR2 FQNNGV, per germline. Trimming pared 6 bases from V and 8 bases from J, leaving 17 bases between. This CDR3 is built from 14 residues. CDR3 residues: CASRGDISGDEQFF. The CDR3 coding sequence is TGTGCCAGCAGAGGGGACATCTCTGGGGATGAGCAGTTCTTC.

This chain uses TRBV28 with TRBJ2-7; 14 bases fit TRBD2. The V gene's germline CDR1 is MDHEN and CDR2 SYDVKM. After removal of 7 bases from V and 9 bases from J, the junction contained 14 bases not matched to a gene. CDR3 size: 16 residues. CDR3 in amino acids: CASTELGTSGRGGQYF. CDR3 nucleotides: TGTGCCAGCACCGAACTTGGGACTAGCGGGAGAGGGGGGCAGTACTTC.

V and J are TRBV11-2 and TRBJ2-7; 16 bases match TRBD2. Germline CDR1 reads SGHAT; CDR2 reads FQNNGV. The CDR3 extends over 16 amino acids. Unmatched junction bases numbered 2, after V lost 4 bases and J lost 2 bases. Here the CDR3 DNA reads TGTGCCAGCAGCTGGGGACTAGCGGGGGGGACCTACGAGCAGTACTTC. Translation: CASSWGLAGGTYEQYF.

This clone was observed once. The rearrangement joins TRBV7-3 to TRBJ1-2; 8 bases fit TRBD1. CDR3 length: 13 residues. From germline, CDR1 is SGHTA and CDR2 FQGTGA. Trimming at V came to 3 bases and at J to 8 bases, leaving 5 bases not matched to a gene. The CDR3 here is CASSLDRDRGYTF. Here the CDR3 DNA reads TGTGCCAGCAGCTTGGACAGGGACAGGGGCTACACCTTC. Filled out from reference TRBV7-3 and TRBJ1-2, the complete variable domain reads GAGVSQTPSNKVTEKGKYVELRCDPISGHTALYWYRQSLGQGPEFLIYFQGTGAADDSGLPNDRFFAVRPEGSVSTLKIQRTERGDSAVYLCASSLDRDRGYTFGSGTRLTVV.

The rearrangement links TRBV7-9 to TRBJ2-3; 8 nucleotides match TRBD2. The V gene's germline CDR1 is SEHNR and CDR2 FQNEAQ (reference sequence). Germline trimming cut 5 bases from V and 9 bases from J; bases unmatched to any gene: 13. The CDR3 covers 15 residues. CDR3 residues: CASSPTSGPGGTQYF. Here the CDR3 DNA reads TGTGCCAGCAGCCCTACTAGCGGCCCGGGGGGGACGCAGTATTTT.

The V call is TRBV19, the J call TRBJ1-5; 7 positions agree with TRBD1. Germline CDR1 reads LNHDA; CDR2 reads SQIVND (reference sequence). The junction had 12 bases not matched to a gene; V was cut back by 2 bases and J by 2 bases. The CDR3 is 18 residues long. The CDR3 coding sequence is TGTGCCAGTAGTATAATTTGGACAGGAGATTTGGGCAATCAGCCCCAGCATTTT. Its protein product is CASSIIWTGDLGNQPQHF.

This clone appeared a few times. CDR3 nucleotide sequence: TGTGCCAGCAGCGAGGACAGGGGGCGGTCCTACGAGCAGTACTTC. As protein: CASSEDRGRSYEQYF. The chain couples TRBV7-2 to TRBJ2-7; 11 bases are shared with TRBD1. The CDR3 has 15 residues. J lost 1 base, V lost 5 bases, and 4 bases had no gene match. The germline CDR1 and CDR2 sequences are SGHTA and FQGNSA.